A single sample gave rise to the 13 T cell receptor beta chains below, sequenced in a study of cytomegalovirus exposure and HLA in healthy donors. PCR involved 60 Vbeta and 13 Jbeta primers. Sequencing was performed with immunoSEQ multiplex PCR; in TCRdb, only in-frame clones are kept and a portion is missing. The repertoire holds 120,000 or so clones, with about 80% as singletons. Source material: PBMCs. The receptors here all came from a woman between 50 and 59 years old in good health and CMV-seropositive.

The CDR3 protein is CASSYPDRDSYNEQFF. In nucleotides, the CDR3 is TGTGCCAGCAGTTACCCGGACAGGGACTCCTACAATGAGCAGTTCTTC. The chain carries TRBV6-6 and TRBJ2-1; TRBD1 matches 8 bases. In germline, CDR1 is MNHNY, CDR2 SVGAGI (reference sequence). V lost 2 bases, J lost 0 bases, and 3 bases stayed unmatched. The CDR3 spans 16 residues.

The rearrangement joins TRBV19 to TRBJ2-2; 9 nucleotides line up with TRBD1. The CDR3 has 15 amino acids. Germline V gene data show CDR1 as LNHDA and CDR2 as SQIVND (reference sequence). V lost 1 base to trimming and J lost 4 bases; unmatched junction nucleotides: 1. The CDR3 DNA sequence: TGTGCCAGTAGTATAGTACAGGGGGCCACCGGGGAGCTGTTTTTT. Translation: CASSIVQGATGELFF.

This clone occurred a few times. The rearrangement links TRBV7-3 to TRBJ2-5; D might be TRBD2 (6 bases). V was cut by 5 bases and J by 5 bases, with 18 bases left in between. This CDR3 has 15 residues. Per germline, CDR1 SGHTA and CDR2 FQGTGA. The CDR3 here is CASSPLGGGRETQYF. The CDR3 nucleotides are TGTGCCAGCAGCCCTCTGGGTGGGGGGAGGGAGACCCAGTACTTC.

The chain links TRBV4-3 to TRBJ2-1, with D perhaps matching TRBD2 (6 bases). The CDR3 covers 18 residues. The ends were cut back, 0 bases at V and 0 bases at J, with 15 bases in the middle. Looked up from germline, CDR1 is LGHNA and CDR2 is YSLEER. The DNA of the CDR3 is TGCGCCAGCAGCCAAGACCCCTGGACTATCAGCTCCTACAATGAGCAGTTCTTC. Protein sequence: CASSQDPWTISSYNEQFF.

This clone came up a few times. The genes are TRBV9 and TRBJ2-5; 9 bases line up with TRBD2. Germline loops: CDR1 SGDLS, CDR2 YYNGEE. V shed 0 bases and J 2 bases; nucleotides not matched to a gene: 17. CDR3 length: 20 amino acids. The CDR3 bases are TGTGCCAGCAGCGTAGAGGTGCGGCGGGAGGGCCCAGGGGGGCAAGAGACCCAGTACTTC. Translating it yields CASSVEVRREGPGGQETQYF.

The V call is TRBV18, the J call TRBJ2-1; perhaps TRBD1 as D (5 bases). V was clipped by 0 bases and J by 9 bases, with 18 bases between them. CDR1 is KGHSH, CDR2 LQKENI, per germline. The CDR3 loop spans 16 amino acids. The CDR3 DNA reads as TGTGCCAGCTCACCACCACAGGCAGGGTTGGGCATTGAGCAGTTCTTC. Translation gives CASSPPQAGLGIEQFF. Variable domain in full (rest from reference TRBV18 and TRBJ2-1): NAGVMQNPRHLVRRRGQEARLRCSPMKGHSHVYWYRQLPEEGLKFMVYLQKENIIDESGMPKERFSAEFPKEGPSILRIQQVVRGDSAAYFCASSPPQAGLGIEQFFGPGTRLTVL.

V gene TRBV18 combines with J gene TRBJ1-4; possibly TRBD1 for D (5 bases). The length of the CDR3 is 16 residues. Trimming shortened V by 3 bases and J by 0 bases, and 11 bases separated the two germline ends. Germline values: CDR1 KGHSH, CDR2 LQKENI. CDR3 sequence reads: CASSPTALTTNEKLFF. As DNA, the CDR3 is TGTGCCAGCTCACCGACAGCGCTTACAACTAATGAAAAACTGTTTTTT.

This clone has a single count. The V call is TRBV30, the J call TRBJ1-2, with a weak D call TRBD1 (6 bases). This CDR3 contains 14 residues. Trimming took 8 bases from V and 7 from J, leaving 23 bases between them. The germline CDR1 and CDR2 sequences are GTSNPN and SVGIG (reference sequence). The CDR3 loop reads CAGGEGRGQFGYTF. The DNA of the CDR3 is TGTGCCGGGGGGGAGGGCAGGGGTCAATTTGGCTACACCTTC.

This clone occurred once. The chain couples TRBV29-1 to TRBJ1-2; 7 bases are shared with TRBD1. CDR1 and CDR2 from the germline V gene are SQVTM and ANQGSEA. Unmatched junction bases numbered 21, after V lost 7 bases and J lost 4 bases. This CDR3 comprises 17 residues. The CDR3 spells CSAGNRDSDTARYGYTF. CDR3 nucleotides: TGCAGCGCTGGAAACCGGGACAGCGACACAGCTCGCTATGGCTACACCTTC.

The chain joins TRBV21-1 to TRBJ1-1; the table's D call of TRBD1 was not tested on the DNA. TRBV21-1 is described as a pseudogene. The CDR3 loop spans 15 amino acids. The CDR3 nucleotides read TGTGCCAGCAGCAAAGGAAATAGGGGTGGGACTGAAGCTTTCTTT. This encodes CASSKGNRGGTEAFF.

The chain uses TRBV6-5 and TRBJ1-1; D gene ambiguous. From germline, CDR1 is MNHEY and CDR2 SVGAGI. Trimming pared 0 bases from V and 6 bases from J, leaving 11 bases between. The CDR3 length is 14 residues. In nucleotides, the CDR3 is TGTGCCAGCAGTTACTCGAAAGAGGAGGCTGAAGCTTTCTTT. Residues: CASSYSKEEAEAFF.

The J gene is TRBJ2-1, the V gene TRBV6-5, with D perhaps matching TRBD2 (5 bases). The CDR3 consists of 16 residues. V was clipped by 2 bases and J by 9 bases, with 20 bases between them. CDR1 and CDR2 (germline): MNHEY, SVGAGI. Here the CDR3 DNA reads TGTGCCAGCAGTTACCTACCGGGCTCTCGTCGGGGTGAGCAGTTCTTC. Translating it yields CASSYLPGSRRGEQFF.

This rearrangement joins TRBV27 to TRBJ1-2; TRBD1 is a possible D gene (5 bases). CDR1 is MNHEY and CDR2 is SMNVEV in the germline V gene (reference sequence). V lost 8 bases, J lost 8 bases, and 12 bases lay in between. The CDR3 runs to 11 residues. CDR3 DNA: TGTGCCAGCTTAGACAGCTCCGGCTACACCTTC. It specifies CASLDSSGYTF.